This T cell receptor beta chain originates from a study of blood T cell repertoires in COVID-19. The CDR3 spans 14 residues. Germline V gene data show CDR1 as SGHDN and CDR2 as FVKESK. The J segment lost 6 bases and the V segment lost 3 bases, leaving 7 bases of the junction unmatched. Data came from immunoSEQ multiplex PCR; TCRdb stores just in-frame clones and leaves some out. Of approximately 99,000 clones listed, less than 75% are singletons. Sequenced: peripheral blood. V is TRBV14 and J is TRBJ1-2, with TRBD1 matching over 7 bases. The receptor comes from a woman in her thirties or forties with acute or convalescent COVID-19. CDR3 sequence: CASSHQGGSDGYTF. The CDR3 nucleotides read TGTGCCAGCAGCCACCAGGGGGGTTCGGATGGCTACACCTTC.